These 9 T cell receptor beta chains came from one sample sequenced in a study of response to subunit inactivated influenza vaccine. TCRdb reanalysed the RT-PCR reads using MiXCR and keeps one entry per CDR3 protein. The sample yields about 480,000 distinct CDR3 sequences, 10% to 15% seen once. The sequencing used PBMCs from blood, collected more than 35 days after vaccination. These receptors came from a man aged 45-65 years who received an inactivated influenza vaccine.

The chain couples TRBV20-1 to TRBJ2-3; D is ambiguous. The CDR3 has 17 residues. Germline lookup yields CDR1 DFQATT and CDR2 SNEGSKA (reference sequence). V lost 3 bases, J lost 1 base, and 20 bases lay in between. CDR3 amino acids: CSARVVSVTKRTDTQYF. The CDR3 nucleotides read TGCAGTGCTAGGGTAGTGTCAGTAACAAAACGCACAGATACGCAGTATTTT.

The CDR3 here is CASTRASGSADTQYF. For the CDR3, the DNA is TGTGCCAGCACCAGGGCTAGCGGGAGCGCAGATACGCAGTATTTT. This chain joins TRBV6-2 or TRBV6-3 and TRBJ2-3; 10 nucleotides agree with TRBD2. The CDR3 consists of 15 residues. Germline lookup yields CDR1 MNHEY and CDR2 SVGEGT. V gave up 7 bases and J gave up 4 bases; unmatched junction bases: 8.

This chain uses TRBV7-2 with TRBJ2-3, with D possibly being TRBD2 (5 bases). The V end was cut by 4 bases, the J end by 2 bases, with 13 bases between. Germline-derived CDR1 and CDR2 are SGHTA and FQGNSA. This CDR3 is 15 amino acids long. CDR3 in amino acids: CASSSGLANTDTQYF. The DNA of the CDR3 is TGTGCCAGCAGCTCCGGCTTAGCGAACACAGATACGCAGTATTTT. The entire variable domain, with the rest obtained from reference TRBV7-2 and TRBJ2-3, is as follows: GAGVSQSPSNKVTEKGKDVELRCDPISGHTALYWYRQSLGQGLEFLIYFQGNSAPDKSGLPSDRFSAERTGGSVSTLTIQRTQQEDSAVYLCASSSGLANTDTQYFGPGTRLTVL.

Here the CDR3 DNA reads TGTGCCAGCAGCGACGACAGGCTCCCTTACACCGGGGAGCTGTTTTTT. Translation gives CASSDDRLPYTGELFF. The chain carries TRBV6-2 or TRBV6-3 and TRBJ2-2, with a weak D call TRBD1 (6 bases). V lost 6 bases and J lost 3, with 17 bases in between. From germline, CDR1 is MNHEY and CDR2 SVGEGT. This CDR3 has 16 residues.

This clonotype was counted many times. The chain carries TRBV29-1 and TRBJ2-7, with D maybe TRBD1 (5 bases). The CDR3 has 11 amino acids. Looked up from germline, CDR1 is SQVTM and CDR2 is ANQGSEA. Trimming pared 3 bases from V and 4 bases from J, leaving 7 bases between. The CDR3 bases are TGCAGCGTTGATGCAGGGTACGAGCAGTACTTC. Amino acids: CSVDAGYEQYF.

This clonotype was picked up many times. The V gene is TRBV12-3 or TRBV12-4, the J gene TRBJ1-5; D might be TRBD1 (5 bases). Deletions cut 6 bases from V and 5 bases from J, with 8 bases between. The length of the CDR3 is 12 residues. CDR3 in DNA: TGTGCCAGCAGCCGGGGGGATCAGCCCCAGCATTTT. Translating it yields CASSRGDQPQHF.

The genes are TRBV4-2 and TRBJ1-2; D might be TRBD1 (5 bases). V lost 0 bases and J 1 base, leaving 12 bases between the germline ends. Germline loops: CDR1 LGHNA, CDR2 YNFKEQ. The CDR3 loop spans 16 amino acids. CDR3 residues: CASSQDRQPLNYGYTF. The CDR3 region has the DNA TGTGCCAGCAGCCAAGATCGACAGCCACTTAACTATGGCTACACCTTC.

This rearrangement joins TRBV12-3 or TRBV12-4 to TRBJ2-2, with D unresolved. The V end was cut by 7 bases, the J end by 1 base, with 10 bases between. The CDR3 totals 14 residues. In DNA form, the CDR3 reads TGTGCCAGCACCCCCAATCGGAACACCGGGGAGCTGTTTTTT. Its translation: CASTPNRNTGELFF.

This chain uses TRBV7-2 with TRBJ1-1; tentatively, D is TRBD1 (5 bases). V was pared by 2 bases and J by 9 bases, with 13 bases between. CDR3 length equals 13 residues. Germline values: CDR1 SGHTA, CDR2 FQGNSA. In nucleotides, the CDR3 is TGTGCCAGCAGCTTAAAAGACAGTGTTCAAGCTTTCTTT. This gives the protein CASSLKDSVQAFF.